This T cell receptor (beta chain) was retrieved from a study of cytomegalovirus exposure and HLA in healthy donors. Across the whole study: In an early release, HLA-typed donors contributed tens of millions of unique TCR sequences.

Both 60 Vbeta primers and 13 Jbeta primers went into the PCR. Libraries were prepared by immunoSEQ multiplex PCR; TCRdb keeps only in-frame clonotypes and omits some of them. Of 130,000 or so clones in the sample, 87% were seen once. A remark on this clone: The antigen is not known.

Looked up from germline, CDR1 is SGHNT and CDR2 is YYREEE (reference sequence). The CDR3 length is 14 residues. Trimming left V 2 bases short and J 0 bases short, with 9 bases between. Notes on the study in general: Researchers counted 180 or so TCR beta chains as cytomegalovirus-associated. A few CMV-associated chains were confirmed in vitro to be specific for CMV antigens.

The J gene is TRBJ2-7, the V gene TRBV5-4; D possibly corresponds to TRBD1 (6 bases). The material sequenced was PBMCs. This TCR derives from a woman under 40 in good health and CMV-seronegative. Here the CDR3 DNA reads TGTGCCAGCAGCTTAGGACAGAGCTCCTACGAGCAGTACTTC. This translates into CASSLGQSSYEQYF.